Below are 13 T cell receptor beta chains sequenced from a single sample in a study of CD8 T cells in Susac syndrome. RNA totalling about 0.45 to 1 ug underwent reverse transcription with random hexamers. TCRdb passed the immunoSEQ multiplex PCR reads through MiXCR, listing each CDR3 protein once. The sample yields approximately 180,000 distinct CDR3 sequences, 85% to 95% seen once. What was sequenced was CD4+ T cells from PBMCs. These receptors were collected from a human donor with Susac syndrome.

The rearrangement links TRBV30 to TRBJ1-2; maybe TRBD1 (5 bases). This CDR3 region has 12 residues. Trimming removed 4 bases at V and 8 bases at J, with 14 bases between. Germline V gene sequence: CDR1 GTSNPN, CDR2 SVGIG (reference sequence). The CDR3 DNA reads TGTGCCTGGACGGCAGGGCCCGTGGGCTACACCTTC. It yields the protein CAWTAGPVGYTF.

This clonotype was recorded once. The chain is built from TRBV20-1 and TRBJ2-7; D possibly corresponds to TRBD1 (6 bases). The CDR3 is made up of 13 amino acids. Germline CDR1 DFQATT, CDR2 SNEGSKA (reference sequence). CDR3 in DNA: TGCAGCCCCAGGGGCGGCAGCTCCTACGAGCAGTACTTC. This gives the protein CSPRGGSSYEQYF.

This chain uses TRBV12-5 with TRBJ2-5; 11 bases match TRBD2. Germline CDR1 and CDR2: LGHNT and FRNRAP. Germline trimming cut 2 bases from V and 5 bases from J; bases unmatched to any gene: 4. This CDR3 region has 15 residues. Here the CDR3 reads CASGLTLAGVETQYF. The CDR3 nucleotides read TGTGCTAGTGGTTTGACACTAGCGGGAGTTGAGACCCAGTACTTC.

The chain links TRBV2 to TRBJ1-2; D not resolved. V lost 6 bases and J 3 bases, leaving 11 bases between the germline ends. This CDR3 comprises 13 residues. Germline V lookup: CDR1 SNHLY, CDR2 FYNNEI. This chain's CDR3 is CASRPTSYYGYTF. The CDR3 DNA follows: TGTGCCAGCAGGCCGACAAGCTACTATGGCTACACCTTC.

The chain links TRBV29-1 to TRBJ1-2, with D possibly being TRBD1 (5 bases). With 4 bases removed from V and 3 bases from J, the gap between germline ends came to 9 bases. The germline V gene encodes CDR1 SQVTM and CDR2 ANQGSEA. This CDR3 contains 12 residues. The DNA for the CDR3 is TGCAGCGTTGGAGAGACAGACTATGGCTACACCTTC. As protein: CSVGETDYGYTF.

The CDR3 sequence: CSAGGVRPTEAFF. The CDR3 DNA reads as TGCAGTGCTGGGGGGGTCCGTCCCACTGAAGCTTTCTTT. The chain combines TRBV20-1 with TRBJ1-1, with D possibly matching TRBD1 (5 bases). V dropped 5 bases and J dropped 4 bases, with 14 bases sitting between them. Germline CDR1 is DFQATT and CDR2 is SNEGSKA (reference sequence). This CDR3 is built from 13 residues.

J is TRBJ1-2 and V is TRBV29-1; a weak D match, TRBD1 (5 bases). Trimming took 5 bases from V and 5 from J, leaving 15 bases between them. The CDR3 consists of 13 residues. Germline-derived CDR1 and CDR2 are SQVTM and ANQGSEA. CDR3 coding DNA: TGCAGCGTTCCCCAGGACAAATTGTATGGCTACACCTTC. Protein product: CSVPQDKLYGYTF.

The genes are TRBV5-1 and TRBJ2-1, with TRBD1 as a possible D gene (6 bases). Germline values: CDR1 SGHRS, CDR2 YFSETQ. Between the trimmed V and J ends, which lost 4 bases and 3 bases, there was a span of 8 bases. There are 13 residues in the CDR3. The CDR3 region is CASSLQGYNEQFF. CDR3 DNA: TGCGCCAGCAGCCTACAGGGCTACAATGAGCAGTTCTTC.

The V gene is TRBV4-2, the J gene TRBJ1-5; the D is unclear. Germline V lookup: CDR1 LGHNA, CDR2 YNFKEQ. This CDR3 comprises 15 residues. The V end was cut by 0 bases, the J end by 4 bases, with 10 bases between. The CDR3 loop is CASSQDGQANQPQHF. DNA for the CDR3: TGTGCCAGCAGCCAAGATGGTCAGGCTAATCAGCCCCAGCATTTT.

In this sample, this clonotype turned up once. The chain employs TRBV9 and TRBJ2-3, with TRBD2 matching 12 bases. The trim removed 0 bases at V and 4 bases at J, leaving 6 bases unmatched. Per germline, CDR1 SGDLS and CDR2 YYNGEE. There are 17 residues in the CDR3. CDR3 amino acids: CASSVDPSGGVPDTQYF. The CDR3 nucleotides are TGTGCCAGCAGCGTAGACCCTAGCGGGGGGGTTCCAGATACGCAGTATTTT.

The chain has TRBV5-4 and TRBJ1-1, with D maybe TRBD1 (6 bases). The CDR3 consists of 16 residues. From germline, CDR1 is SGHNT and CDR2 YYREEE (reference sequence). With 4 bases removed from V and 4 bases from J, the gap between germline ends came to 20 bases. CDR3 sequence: CASSDPAGEGGTEAFF. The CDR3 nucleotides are TGTGCCAGCAGCGACCCCGCGGGGGAAGGGGGCACTGAAGCTTTCTTT.

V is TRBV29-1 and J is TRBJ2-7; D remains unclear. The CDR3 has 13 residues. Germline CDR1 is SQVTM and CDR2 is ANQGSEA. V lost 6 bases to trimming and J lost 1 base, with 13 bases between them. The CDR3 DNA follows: TGCAGCGTCGGGCACAGATTTTCCTACGAGCAGTACTTC. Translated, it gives CSVGHRFSYEQYF.

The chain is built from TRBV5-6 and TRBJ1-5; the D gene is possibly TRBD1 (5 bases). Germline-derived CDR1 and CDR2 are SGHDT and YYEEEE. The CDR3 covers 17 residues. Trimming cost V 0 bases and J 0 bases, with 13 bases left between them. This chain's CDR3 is CASSLARQTSSNQPQHF. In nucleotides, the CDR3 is TGTGCCAGCAGCTTGGCTCGACAGACCAGTAGCAATCAGCCCCAGCATTTT.